The next 18 T cell receptor beta chains were all read from a single sample in a study of lung T cells in sarcoidosis with Löfgren's syndrome. TCRdb re-analysed the reads in MiXCR, keeping a single row per CDR3 protein. This sample yields more than 8,500 distinct CDR3 sequences, of which just under 20% are seen a single time; over 5.5% belongs to the top ten. Sequences were obtained from CD4+ T cells from bronchoalveolar lavage. All receptors derive from a human donor with sarcoidosis (Löfgren's syndrome or another form), or a control subject (not recorded which).

In regard to this clonotype: The conserved closing phenylalanine or tryptophan is absent in this CDR3, likely reflecting a read error. The genes are TRBV6-2 or TRBV6-3 and TRBJ2-5, with D unclear. V was pared by 5 bases and J by 3 bases, with 10 bases between. The CDR3 covers 13 residues. CDR1 MNHEY and CDR2 SVGEGT come from the germline V gene. In DNA, the CDR3 is TGTGCCAGCAGTGGCGCTCGGAAAGAGACCCAGTACCTC. This gives the protein CASSGARKETQYL.

This clonotype occurred many times. The chain links TRBV7-2 to TRBJ2-3, with 7 bases aligning to TRBD2. This CDR3 is built from 14 residues. The J segment lost 3 bases and the V segment lost 8 bases, leaving 8 bases of the junction unmatched. Germline V CDR1 and CDR2: SGHTA, FQGNSA. The CDR3 loop is CASAWGGGTDTQYF. The CDR3 DNA sequence: TGTGCCAGCGCATGGGGCGGGGGAACAGATACGCAGTATTTT.

This clonotype has ten or more counts. The chain has TRBV29-1 and TRBJ2-1, with D tentatively TRBD1 (5 bases). CDR3 length equals 13 residues. The V gene's germline CDR1 is SQVTM and CDR2 ANQGSEA. V was shortened by 5 bases and J by 2 bases, with 10 bases between the two germline ends. CDR3 sequence (DNA): TGCAGCGTTTCAGGGTCCCCCTACAATGAGCAGTTCTTC. It is translated as CSVSGSPYNEQFF.

A remark on this clonotype: With a much larger clone just one base away, this may be a read error. This chain connects TRBV10-2 to TRBJ1-1; D is perhaps TRBD1 (5 bases). Germline V gene lookup returns CDR1 WSHSY and CDR2 SAAADI. The CDR3 extends over 14 amino acids. The DNA for the CDR3 is TGCGCCAGCAGTGCCCAGGGACTGTACACTGAAGTTTTCTTT. Protein product: CASSAQGLYTEVFF.

This clonotype was detected many times. J is TRBJ1-2 and V is TRBV6-6; D call uncertain. Trimming shortened V by 2 bases and J by 2 bases, and 6 bases separated the two germline ends. Germline V CDR1 and CDR2: MNHNY, SVGAGI (reference sequence). CDR3 length: 13 residues. The CDR3 nucleotides are TGTGCCAGCAGTTACGATCAGAACTATGGCTACACCTTC. Translation gives CASSYDQNYGYTF.

Many counts were recorded for this clonotype. V gene TRBV2 combines with J gene TRBJ2-5, with a possible D match to TRBD1 (6 bases). The germline V and J ends were trimmed by 3 bases and 5 bases, with 16 bases remaining between them. The CDR3 loop spans 15 amino acids. Germline assignment: CDR1 SNHLY and CDR2 FYNNEI. CDR3 protein: CASSDGQLRGETQYF. CDR3 DNA sequence: TGTGCCAGCAGTGATGGGCAATTGAGGGGGGAGACCCAGTACTTC.

The V gene is TRBV5-5, the J gene TRBJ2-1; 16 bases agree with TRBD2. The CDR3 loop spans 16 amino acids. J lost 6 bases, V lost 4 bases, and 4 bases had no gene match. The germline V gene encodes CDR1 SGHKS and CDR2 YYEKEE (reference sequence). DNA of the CDR3: TGTGCCAGCAGCGTGGGACTAGCGGGAGGGATCAATGAGCAGTTCTTC. Translation: CASSVGLAGGINEQFF.

This clonotype was observed many times. V and J are TRBV12-3 or TRBV12-4 and TRBJ2-3; 8 positions match TRBD2. V lost 2 bases, J lost 3 bases, and 7 bases stayed unmatched. This CDR3 has 16 residues. CDR3 in amino acids: CASSLRGGLVTDTQYF. The CDR3 DNA follows: TGTGCCAGCAGTTTACGGGGGGGCCTGGTTACAGATACGCAGTATTTT.

Of note for this clonotype: A much larger clone differs from this one at a single base, so this may be a read error. V gene TRBV11-2 combines with J gene TRBJ2-7; D call uncertain. The CDR3 covers 15 residues. Germline loops: CDR1 SGHAT, CDR2 FQNNGV. Trimming removed 7 bases at V and 0 bases at J, with 16 bases between. The CDR3: CASKSDLTASYEQYF. The CDR3 region has the DNA TGTGCCAGCAAATCAGATCTGACTGCCTCCTACGAGCAGTACTTC.

This clonotype appeared a single time. This clone may be a read error of a much larger clone one base away. The chain recombines TRBV20-1 with TRBJ2-1; 7 positions match TRBD2. The CDR3 has 13 residues. The germline CDR1 and CDR2 sequences are DFQATT and SNEGSKA (reference sequence). The junction had 4 bases not matched to a gene; V was cut back by 1 base and J by 7 bases. CDR3 sequence reads: CSARGQAGNEQFF. DNA for the CDR3: TGCAGTGCTAGAGGCCAAGCGGGGAATGAGCAGTTCTTC.

Notes on this clonotype: A much larger clone sits a single nucleotide away, making a read error possible. V and J are TRBV29-1 and TRBJ2-1, with D maybe TRBD2 (6 bases). Germline-derived CDR1 and CDR2 are SQVTM and ANQGSEA. CDR3 length: 11 amino acids. V lost 8 bases to trimming and J lost 9 bases, with 14 bases between them. CDR3 DNA sequence: TGCAGCATCATTGGCGGGGCTGAGCAGTTCTTC. Its protein is CSIIGGAEQFF.

Only a few counts were recorded for this clonotype. With a much larger clone just one base away, this may be a read error. The chain is built from TRBV11-2 and TRBJ2-3, with D maybe TRBD1 (5 bases). The V gene lost 8 bases and the J gene lost 10 bases, with 19 bases spanning the gap. The CDR3 totals 13 residues. The germline V gene encodes CDR1 SGHAT and CDR2 FQNNGV. CDR3 protein: CASGPAPRGAQYF. The CDR3 DNA reads TGTGCCAGCGGCCCCGCCCCTAGGGGTGCGCAGTATTTT.

At least ten counts were recorded for this clonotype. The chain carries TRBV19 and TRBJ1-1; the D is unclear. The length of the CDR3 is 13 residues. The V end was cut by 3 bases, the J end by 2 bases, with 7 bases between. Germline values: CDR1 LNHDA, CDR2 SQIVND (reference sequence). The CDR3 here is CASSMVGNTEAFF. In DNA form, the CDR3 reads TGTGCCAGTAGTATGGTTGGAAACACTGAAGCTTTCTTT.

This clonotype is deemed medium-sized. The chain carries TRBV27 and TRBJ1-1; 7 nucleotides line up with TRBD1. Trimming took 3 bases from V and 1 from J; bases not matched to a gene: 2. Germline V gene lookup returns CDR1 MNHEY and CDR2 SMNVEV (reference sequence). The CDR3 loop spans 14 amino acids. Here the CDR3 reads CASSFGQENTEAFF. In DNA form, the CDR3 reads TGTGCCAGCAGTTTTGGACAGGAGAACACTGAAGCTTTCTTT.

This clonotype was detected ten times or more. The chain joins TRBV6-1 to TRBJ2-1, with 12 bases identical to TRBD2. CDR3 length equals 16 residues. V lost 0 bases to trimming and J lost 5 bases; unmatched junction nucleotides: 2. Germline V gene sequence: CDR1 MNHNS, CDR2 SASEGT. The CDR3 region is CASSEALAGGHNEQFF. Written as DNA, the CDR3 is TGTGCCAGCAGTGAAGCACTAGCGGGAGGACACAATGAGCAGTTCTTC.

This clonotype was seen at least ten times. V gene TRBV12-3 or TRBV12-4 combines with J gene TRBJ2-7; 7 bases are a match to TRBD1. Trimming cost V 6 bases and J 3 bases; bases outside gene matches: 8. The CDR3 extends over 14 amino acids. For the CDR3, the DNA is TGTGCCAGCAGCAGACAGGGTTCCCTCTACGAGCAGTACTTC. Protein: CASSRQGSLYEQYF.

There are many counts of this clonotype. Written as DNA, the CDR3 is TGTGCCATCAGTGAGTCGGAGCGGGAGGGGACAGATACGCAGTATTTT. Its protein product is CAISESEREGTDTQYF. The rearrangement links TRBV10-3 to TRBJ2-3; TRBD2 matches 10 bases. V gave up 0 bases and J gave up 3 bases; unmatched junction bases: 3. Per germline, CDR1 ENHRY and CDR2 SYGVKD. This CDR3 is built from 16 residues.

A remark on this clonotype: A read error may produce the germline difference seen at one junction end. The chain links TRBV7-2 to TRBJ2-5; 8 bases agree with TRBD1. Germline V CDR1 and CDR2: SGHTA, FQGNSA. This CDR3 is built from 16 residues. The CDR3: CASNLVAGGVSEAQYF. The CDR3 DNA is TGTGCCAGCAACTTAGTGGCAGGGGGCGTCTCAGAGGCCCAGTACTTC.